A single sample is the source of the 10 T cell receptor beta chains below, sequenced in a study of blood T cell repertoires in COVID-19. The protocol was immunoSEQ multiplex PCR, while the TCRdb copy is restricted to in-frame clones and leaves out a portion. The sample lists 120,000 or so clones, 70% to 90% seen once, with about 1.2% in the top ten. The sample consisted of peripheral blood. Receptors originate from a woman older than 75 with acute or convalescent COVID-19.

The rearrangement joins TRBV4-2 to TRBJ2-1; a possible D gene is TRBD1 (5 bases). This CDR3 is built from 14 residues. The V end was cut by 1 base, the J end by 7 bases, with 11 bases between. Germline V lookup: CDR1 LGHNA, CDR2 YNFKEQ. CDR3 region: CASSQGQGINEQFF. CDR3 sequence (DNA): TGTGCCAGCAGCCAAGGTCAGGGAATAAATGAGCAGTTCTTC.

The gene calls are TRBV5-1 and TRBJ1-2; 8 bases fit TRBD1. Germline V lookup: CDR1 SGHRS, CDR2 YFSETQ. The CDR3 is made up of 14 amino acids. Trimming cost V 2 bases and J 12 bases; bases outside gene matches: 12. The CDR3 nucleotides read TGCGCCAGCAGCTTAACGGGACAGGAGATCGGCCACACCTTC. Translating gives CASSLTGQEIGHTF.

This chain uses TRBV5-1 with TRBJ1-1; D gene unclear. There are 14 residues in the CDR3. V dropped 2 bases and J dropped 4 bases, with 12 bases sitting between them. Germline lookup yields CDR1 SGHRS and CDR2 YFSETQ. The CDR3 reads CASSLRVSSTEAFF. The DNA of the CDR3 is TGCGCCAGCAGCTTACGGGTGAGTTCCACTGAAGCTTTCTTT. The variable domain in full, with the rest retrieved from reference TRBV5-1 and TRBJ1-1, is KAGVTQTPRYLIKTRGQQVTLSCSPISGHRSVSWYQQTPGQGLQFLFEYFSETQRNKGNFPGRFSGRQFSNSRSEMNVSTLELGDSALYLCASSLRVSSTEAFFGQGTRLTVV.

The chain couples TRBV7-6 to TRBJ1-5; no clear D gene. With 5 bases removed from V and 0 bases from J, the gap between germline ends came to 17 bases. The CDR3 has 17 amino acids. The germline gives CDR1 SGHVS, CDR2 FNYEAQ. In DNA form, the CDR3 reads TGTGCCAGCAGCGTCACTCCTCCGGGTCTTAGCAATCAGCCCCAGCATTTT. Its translation is CASSVTPPGLSNQPQHF.

This chain connects TRBV18 to TRBJ2-3; 12 nucleotides agree with TRBD2. Germline CDR1 is KGHSH and CDR2 is LQKENI. This CDR3 contains 20 residues. J was trimmed by 4 bases and V by 6 bases; bases with no gene match: 20. CDR3 sequence reads: CASSPPRLAGAPTPPDTQYF. The CDR3 DNA reads TGTGCCAGCTCCCCGCCCAGACTAGCGGGGGCCCCCACCCCCCCAGATACGCAGTATTTT.

V gene TRBV24-1 combines with J gene TRBJ2-1, with 12 nucleotides matching TRBD2. The CDR3 contains 17 residues. Germline V gives CDR1 KGHDR, CDR2 SFDVKD. Trimming removed 4 bases from V and 4 bases from J; junction bases left unmatched: 7. The CDR3 DNA reads as TGTGCCACCAGTGAGGCTAGCGGGAGGGGGGGATACAATGAGCAGTTCTTC. It codes for CATSEASGRGGYNEQFF.

The J gene is TRBJ1-5, the V gene TRBV28; 8 bases map to TRBD1. Germline V gives CDR1 MDHEN, CDR2 SYDVKM. After removal of 5 bases from V and 1 base from J, the junction contained 7 bases not matched to a gene. This CDR3 contains 16 residues. The CDR3 region is CASSGLDRGSNQPQHF. Written as DNA, the CDR3 is TGTGCCAGCAGTGGTCTTGACAGGGGAAGCAATCAGCCCCAGCATTTT.

The chain joins TRBV7-9 to TRBJ2-4; 13 bases are shared with TRBD2. CDR3 length: 18 amino acids. Germline loops: CDR1 SEHNR, CDR2 FQNEAQ (reference sequence). Trimming at V came to 1 base and at J to 1 base, leaving 4 bases not matched to a gene. CDR3 region: CASSLVLAGGDAKNIQYF. The CDR3 coding sequence is TGTGCCAGCAGCTTAGTACTAGCGGGAGGGGACGCCAAAAACATTCAGTACTTC.

V usage is TRBV27 and J usage is TRBJ2-5; TRBD2 aligns across 9 bases. The CDR3 is made up of 15 amino acids. The germline V gene has CDR1 MNHEY and CDR2 SMNVEV (reference sequence). The V segment lost 7 bases and the J segment 1 base; nucleotides outside the gene matches: 7. CDR3 DNA sequence: TGTGCCAGCACCATGGCTAGCGGGATCCAAGAGACCCAGTACTTC. It specifies CASTMASGIQETQYF.

V is TRBV4-1 and J is TRBJ2-7; 8 bases are shared with TRBD2. The CDR3 consists of 17 residues. CDR1 MGHRA and CDR2 YSYEKL come from the germline V gene. Trimming took 1 base from V and 3 from J; bases not matched to a gene: 11. The CDR3 region is CASSQGEWPSGFYEQYF. The CDR3 region has the DNA TGCGCCAGCAGCCAAGGCGAATGGCCTAGCGGGTTCTACGAGCAGTACTTC.